This is a list of T cell receptor beta chains from one sample in a study of liver allograft versus peripheral blood T cells. Via MiXCR, TCRdb re-called the reads, giving one row per CDR3 protein. This sample has around 11,000 distinct CDR3 sequences, with approximately 22% found just once. These receptor sequences come from a human patient who had a liver transplant. Some T cells may possibly be graft donor cells. Each CDR3 is given with its conserved first and last residue. A D gene is named only where the DNA matches it firmly. Expanded clones get a size class; other rows say once, few or many, or leave the size out.

cdr3_aa cdr3_nt v_call clone_size d_call j_call
CASSPRDPYGYTF TGTGCCAGCTCACCAAGGGATCCCTATGGCTACACCTTC TRBV18 medium-sized NA TRBJ1-2
CAINESVRGEETQYF TGTGCCATCAATGAGTCAGTCAGGGGCGAAGAGACCCAGTACTTC TRBV10-3 NA NA TRBJ2-5
CASSTISQGNTEAFF TGTGCCAGCAGTACCATCTCTCAGGGGAACACTGAAGCTTTCTTT TRBV28 NA NA TRBJ1-1
CASSPWTGAPKGYTF TGTGCCAGCAGTCCTTGGACAGGGGCCCCAAAAGGCTACACCTTC TRBV27 NA TRBD1 TRBJ1-2
CASSRGVWTAGNSPLHF TGTGCCAGCAGTAGGGGGGTTTGGACAGCCGGGAATTCACCCCTCCACTTT TRBV6-5 medium-sized NA TRBJ1-6
CASSPRQGATTNEKLFF TGTGCCAGCTCACCACGACAGGGGGCCACAACTAATGAAAAACTGTTTTTT TRBV18 few TRBD1 TRBJ1-4
CASSPPTVNTEAFF TGTGCCAGCAGCCCCCCCACAGTAAACACTGAAGCTTTCTTT TRBV5-6 few NA TRBJ1-1
CASSEGAGLGHAFF TGTGCCAGCAGTGAAGGGGCTGGCCTGGGCCACGCTTTCTTT TRBV6-1 NA NA TRBJ1-1
CSARVAERGNTEAFF TGCAGTGCTAGAGTTGCGGAAAGGGGTAACACTGAAGCTTTCTTT TRBV20-1 few NA TRBJ1-1
CASSQDSNQPQHF TGTGCCAGCAGCCAGGACAGCAATCAGCCCCAGCATTTT TRBV7-9 many NA TRBJ1-5
CATSDHSRWTVSSGNEQFF TGTGCCACCAGTGACCATTCCCGTTGGACAGTCTCCTCGGGTAATGAGCAGTTCTTC TRBV24-1 few NA TRBJ2-1
CASSLPGQSSTGELFF TGTGCCAGCAGCTTGCCGGGACAGAGCTCAACCGGGGAGCTGTTTTTT TRBV5-4 medium-sized TRBD1 TRBJ2-2
CASSLRGGARGMNTEAFF TGTGCCAGCAGCCTTAGAGGAGGGGCGCGCGGGATGAACACTGAAGCTTTCTTT TRBV11-2 NA NA TRBJ1-1
CSARGRGNQPQHF TGCAGTGCTAGAGGACGGGGCAATCAGCCCCAGCATTTT TRBV20-1 few NA TRBJ1-5
CASSLDSVQPQHF TGTGCCAGTAGTTTGGACAGCGTCCAGCCCCAGCATTTT TRBV19 NA NA TRBJ1-5
CASSRGNLRNQPQHF TGTGCCAGTAGTAGGGGAAACTTACGGAATCAGCCCCAGCATTTT TRBV19 NA NA TRBJ1-5
CSAEQGWGNQPQHF TGCAGTGCTGAGCAGGGGTGGGGCAATCAGCCCCAGCATTTT TRBV20-1 NA NA TRBJ1-5
CASSPRWGTGYSEGYTF TGTGCCAGCAGTCCTCGGTGGGGGACAGGGTATTCAGAGGGCTACACCTTC TRBV27 once TRBD1 TRBJ1-2
CASSLALRTQPQHF TGTGCCAGCAGCTTAGCCTTGCGGACCCAGCCCCAGCATTTT TRBV7-2 NA NA TRBJ1-5
CASSPVRGTYEQYF TGTGCCAGCAGCCCTGTAAGGGGAACCTACGAGCAGTACTTC TRBV7-2 few NA TRBJ2-7
CASSIVRSFGSYNEQFF TGTGCCAGTAGTATAGTGAGAAGCTTCGGCTCCTACAATGAGCAGTTCTTC TRBV19 few NA TRBJ2-1
CASRSRSGARNNIYF TGTGCCAGCAGGTCCCGTTCGGGGGCGAGAAACAACATATATTTT TRBV12-3/TRBV12-4 NA NA TRBJ1-3
CASVHSATANYGYTF TGTGCCAGTGTTCACTCAGCAACGGCCAACTATGGCTACACCTTC TRBV12-3/TRBV12-4 NA NA TRBJ1-2
CAISSLGRSGRNEQFF TGTGCCATCAGTTCACTAGGCCGGAGCGGGAGGAATGAGCAGTTCTTC TRBV10-3 medium-sized TRBD2 TRBJ2-1
CASSYCEDRGLCTEAFF TGTGCCAGCAGTTACTGCGAGGACAGGGGGCTGTGCACTGAAGCTTTCTTT TRBV6-5 medium-sized TRBD1 TRBJ1-1
CSARSPIAGGPYNEQFF TGCAGTGCTAGATCCCCGATAGCGGGAGGGCCCTACAATGAGCAGTTCTTC TRBV20-1 NA TRBD2 TRBJ2-1
CASSPGQGAYSPLHF TGTGCCAGCAGCCCTGGACAGGGGGCATATTCACCCCTCCACTTT TRBV5-4 few TRBD1 TRBJ1-6
CASSPSGGEYNEQFF TGTGCCAGCAGTCCTAGCGGGGGGGAGTACAATGAGCAGTTCTTC TRBV6-5 medium-sized TRBD2 TRBJ2-1
CASRRQGNYGYTF TGTGCCAGCAGGAGACAGGGGAACTATGGCTACACCTTC TRBV7-9 NA TRBD1 TRBJ1-2
CASSIVQGGREQYF TGTGCCAGTAGTATCGTTCAGGGAGGAAGGGAGCAGTACTTC TRBV19 medium-sized NA TRBJ2-7
CASSLGLWSAGEDTEAFF TGTGCCAGCAGCTTAGGTTTATGGTCGGCAGGGGAGGACACTGAAGCTTTCTTT TRBV7-9 NA NA TRBJ1-1
CSARGIGGYTF TGCAGTGCTAGAGGGATCGGGGGCTACACCTTC TRBV20-1 NA NA TRBJ1-2
CSVRGGGLFVAFF TGCAGCGTCAGGGGCGGGGGGTTGTTTGTTGCTTTCTTT TRBV29-1 medium-sized NA TRBJ1-1
CASSRDLAGYNEQFF TGTGCCAGCAGCAGGGATCTAGCGGGATACAATGAGCAGTTCTTC TRBV5-4 few TRBD2 TRBJ2-1
CASSRPGLHNEQFF TGTGCCAGCAGCCGACCTGGACTTCACAATGAGCAGTTCTTC TRBV6-2/TRBV6-3 NA NA TRBJ2-1
CASSEGAGGLSPLHF TGTGCCAGCAGTGAAGGGGCAGGGGGATTGTCACCCCTCCACTTT TRBV25-1 NA TRBD1 TRBJ1-6
CASSPRSLDRAKFQNGYTF TGTGCCAGCAGTCCCCGATCGCTGGACAGGGCGAAGTTTCAAAATGGCTACACCTTC TRBV6-5 few TRBD1 TRBJ1-2
CASSLLAGDGEQYF TGTGCCAGTAGTCTCCTAGCGGGAGACGGTGAGCAGTACTTC TRBV19 few TRBD2 TRBJ2-7
CASSDRQGHTEAFF TGTGCCAGCAGTGATAGACAGGGGCACACTGAAGCTTTCTTT TRBV6-2/TRBV6-3 many TRBD1 TRBJ1-1
CASSWSGEQYF TGTGCCAGCAGTTGGAGCGGCGAGCAGTACTTC TRBV6-2/TRBV6-3 NA NA TRBJ2-7
CASSFKGYSNQPQHF TGTGCCAGCAGCTTTAAAGGGTATAGCAATCAGCCCCAGCATTTT TRBV5-5 NA NA TRBJ1-5
CASRGTGGIGANVLTF TGTGCCAGTAGAGGGACAGGGGGAATAGGAGCCAACGTCCTGACTTTC TRBV19 few TRBD1 TRBJ2-6
CSARARDSPYEQYF TGCAGTGCTAGAGCCCGGGACAGCCCCTACGAGCAGTACTTC TRBV20-1 NA TRBD1 TRBJ2-7
CASSPRQGIMNTEAFF TGTGCCAGCTCACCTCGACAGGGGATCATGAACACTGAAGCTTTCTTT TRBV18 medium-sized TRBD1 TRBJ1-1
CSARTSGRYNEQFF TGCAGTGCCAGGACTAGCGGGAGATACAATGAGCAGTTCTTC TRBV20-1 NA TRBD2 TRBJ2-1
CASSPEMNTEAFF TGTGCCAGCTCACCGGAGATGAACACTGAAGCTTTCTTT TRBV18 medium-sized NA TRBJ1-1
CALFLPIYGYTF TGTGCCCTGTTTTTGCCGATCTATGGCTACACCTTC TRBV30 few NA TRBJ1-2
CASSLPDRVGNQPQHF TGTGCCAGCAGTTTACCCGACAGGGTAGGCAATCAGCCCCAGCATTTT TRBV28 NA TRBD1 TRBJ1-5
CASSPGLGGNEQYF TGTGCCAGCAGTCCGGGACTAGGAGGTAACGAGCAGTACTTC TRBV6-1 medium-sized TRBD2 TRBJ2-7
CASSYKGYEQYF TGTGCCAGCAGTTACAAGGGCTACGAGCAGTACTTC TRBV6-2/TRBV6-3 few NA TRBJ2-7